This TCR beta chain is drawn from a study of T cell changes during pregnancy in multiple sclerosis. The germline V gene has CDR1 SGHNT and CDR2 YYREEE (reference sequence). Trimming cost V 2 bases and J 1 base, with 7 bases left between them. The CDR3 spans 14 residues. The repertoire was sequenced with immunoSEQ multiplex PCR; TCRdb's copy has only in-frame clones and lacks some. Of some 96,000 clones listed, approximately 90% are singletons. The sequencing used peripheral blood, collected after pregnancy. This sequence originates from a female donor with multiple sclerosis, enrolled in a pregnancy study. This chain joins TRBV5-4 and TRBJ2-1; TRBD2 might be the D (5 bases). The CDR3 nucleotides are TGTGCCAGCAGCTTCCCGGGGTCCTACAATGAGCAGTTCTTC. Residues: CASSFPGSYNEQFF.